This entry lists 7 T cell receptor beta chains sequenced from one sample in a study of OX40 agonist ivuxolimab in advanced cancers. Here immunoSEQ multiplex PCR was the method, and the copy in TCRdb shows in-frame clones only, minus some. Here the sample spans 60,000 to 70,000 clones, approximately 82% being singletons. The sequences come from CD4+ or CD8+ T cells sorted from blood, collected in a trial of the OX40 agonist ivuxolimab. The source is an adult with an advanced solid tumor such as melanoma, head and neck, liver or kidney cancer.

The chain couples TRBV29-1 to TRBJ1-5; a possible D gene is TRBD1 (6 bases). Between the trimmed V and J ends, which lost 7 bases and 1 base, there was a span of 14 bases. The germline gives CDR1 SQVTM, CDR2 ANQGSEA. The CDR3 totals 14 residues. DNA of the CDR3: TGCAGCGCCCTAACAGGGACCAGCAATCAGCCCCAGCATTTT. Amino acids: CSALTGTSNQPQHF.

As for this clone: One end of the junction varies from germline; a read error may be responsible. Different DNA sequences within this sample yield the same CDR3. The chain uses TRBV25-1 and TRBJ2-7; perhaps TRBD2 as D (7 bases). Germline loops: CDR1 MGHDK, CDR2 SYGVNS. The CDR3 is 15 residues long. The CDR3 loop reads CASSPRGTILSEQYF. The CDR3 region has the DNA TGCGCCAGCAGTCCTAGGGGGACTATATTGAGCGAGCAGTACTTC.

The V call is TRBV4-1, the J call TRBJ2-5; D call uncertain. The CDR3 spans 14 residues. V dropped 0 bases and J dropped 5 bases, with 10 bases sitting between them. Germline CDR1 and CDR2: MGHRA and YSYEKL. The CDR3 DNA follows: TGCGCCAGCAGCCAAGAGGGCAGCTCGGAGACCCAGTACTTC. Translating it yields CASSQEGSSETQYF.

This chain uses TRBV2 with TRBJ1-2; 9 nucleotides align to TRBD1. Germline CDR1 is SNHLY and CDR2 is FYNNEI. J gave up 2 bases and V 11 bases, and 6 bases lay outside the gene matches. This CDR3 spans 13 amino acids. CDR3 protein: CARSTGGNYGYTF. DNA of the CDR3: TGTGCCCGCTCCACAGGGGGCAACTATGGCTACACCTTC.

The V call is TRBV7-2, the J call TRBJ2-7; the match to TRBD1 covers 7 bases. Germline lookup yields CDR1 SGHTA and CDR2 FQGNSA. This CDR3 spans 15 amino acids. V shed 4 bases, J shed 7 bases, and the junction held 13 bases outside the gene matches. In DNA, the CDR3 is TGTGCCAGCAGCTCCAGATTAGGGGGCGCTTGGGAGCAGTACTTC. Its protein product is CASSSRLGGAWEQYF. The full variable domain, completed using reference TRBV7-2 and TRBJ2-7, is GAGVSQSPSNKVTEKGKDVELRCDPISGHTALYWYRQSLGQGLEFLIYFQGNSAPDKSGLPSDRFSAERTGGSVSTLTIQRTQQEDSAVYLCASSSRLGGAWEQYFGPGTRLTVT.

The CDR3 DNA sequence: TGTGCCAGTAGTATTAGGGCGGGAGAAAGGAATGAGCAGTTCTTC. Its translation is CASSIRAGERNEQFF. The V call is TRBV19, the J call TRBJ2-1; 7 bases line up with TRBD2. The CDR3 has 15 residues. Per germline, CDR1 LNHDA and CDR2 SQIVND (reference sequence). Trimming took 3 bases from V and 7 from J; bases not matched to a gene: 9.

The V call is TRBV19, the J call TRBJ1-3, with 9 bases lining up with TRBD1. Germline assignment: CDR1 LNHDA and CDR2 SQIVND (reference sequence). CDR3 length: 17 residues. The trim removed 3 bases at V and 1 base at J, leaving 7 bases unmatched. CDR3 amino acids: CASSISDRGLSGNTIYF. CDR3 in DNA: TGTGCCAGTAGTATCTCGGACAGGGGATTATCTGGAAACACCATATATTTT.